Listed below are T cell receptor beta chains from one sample, sequenced in a study of cytomegalovirus exposure and HLA in healthy donors. The table came from immunoSEQ multiplex PCR; TCRdb's copy has only in-frame clones and leaves some out. The profile covers 110,000 to 150,000 clones, with about 75% appearing a single time and 3.3% taken by the ten largest. Sequenced input: PBMCs. The receptors shown here come from a man aged 35-49 years in good health and CMV-seronegative. Each CDR3 is given with its conserved first and last residue. Each record gives: V gene, clone size, J gene, D gene, CDR3 DNA, CDR3 protein. A D gene is named only where the DNA matches it firmly. For some rows the clone size is stated as once, few or many, or as a class when expanded; others skip it.

>TRBV19|.|TRBJ2-2|.
TGTGCCACCCCTAGGGCAGGGAAAAACACCGGGGAGCTGTTTTTT
CATPRAGKNTGELFF
>TRBV5-5|.|TRBJ1-1|TRBD1
TGTGCCAGCAGCGCCCGACAGGGGGCGAACACTGAAGCTTTCTTT
CASSARQGANTEAFF
>TRBV19|.|TRBJ1-5|TRBD1
TGTGCCAGTCGGGACAGATGGAGCAATCAGCCCCAGCATTTT
CASRDRWSNQPQHF
>TRBV13|.|TRBJ1-4|TRBD1
TGTGCCAGCAGCTTAAGGATTCCAGGGGGGCCGGGAAAACTGTTTTTT
CASSLRIPGGPGKLFF
>TRBV25-1|.|TRBJ1-3|TRBD1
TGTGCCAGCAGGGGGGACAGGGGGCCGTATGGAAACACCATATATTTT
CASRGDRGPYGNTIYF
>TRBV5-1|.|TRBJ1-2|TRBD1
TGCGCCAGCAGCTTACCCGGGACAGTCTATGGCTACACCTTC
CASSLPGTVYGYTF
>TRBV5-1|.|TRBJ1-1|.
TGCGCCAGCAGCGCACAGACAGTCGGATTTGAGACTGAAGCTTTCTTT
CASSAQTVGFETEAFF
>TRBV19|.|TRBJ1-2|.
TGTGCCAGTAGACCCGAGATCTCTAACTATGGCTACACCTTC
CASRPEISNYGYTF
>TRBV6-1|.|TRBJ1-2|.
TGTGCCAGCAGTGATATATTAATGCGGGGCAGAAACTATGGCTACACCTTC
CASSDILMRGRNYGYTF
>TRBV9|once|TRBJ2-3|.
TGTGCCAGCAGCGAAAACCCGTTGCTAAGCACAGATACGCAGTATTTT
CASSENPLLSTDTQYF
>TRBV18|.|TRBJ2-7|TRBD1
TGTGCCAGCTCATCCGGGACAGGGGAGGACGAGCAGTACTTC
CASSSGTGEDEQYF
>TRBV6-1|few|TRBJ2-5|TRBD2
TGTGCCAGCAGTGGGCTAGCGGGGGCCTTGCAAGAGACCCAGTACTTC
CASSGLAGALQETQYF
>TRBV6-5|.|TRBJ1-2|TRBD1
TGTGCCAGCAGTTTCGCAGGGGGCGAGTGGAATGGCTACACCTTC
CASSFAGGEWNGYTF
>TRBV5-1|.|TRBJ1-1|.
TGCGCCAGCAGCCCCATTGGTGCGGAGGGGACTGAAGCTTTCTTT
CASSPIGAEGTEAFF
>TRBV5-1|.|TRBJ2-1|.
TGCGCCAGCAGCCCAGACCCGGGCTCCTACAATGAGCAGTTCTTC
CASSPDPGSYNEQFF
>TRBV7-9|.|TRBJ2-5|.
TGTGCCAGCAGCGGCGGCTCAGGGGAGACCCAGTACTTC
CASSGGSGETQYF
>TRBV6-6|.|TRBJ2-1|.
TGTGCCAGCAGTTACGCAACAGGGACCTACAATGAGCAGTTCTTC
CASSYATGTYNEQFF
>TRBV30|.|TRBJ1-6|.
TGTGCCTGTAAGGGGGAGTATAATTCACCCCTCCACTTT
CACKGEYNSPLHF
>TRBV29-1|.|TRBJ2-4|TRBD2
TGCAGCGTTGAAGGGCCAGGGACGGGGGGACTAGCCAAAAACATTCAGTACTTC
CSVEGPGTGGLAKNIQYF
>TRBV9|.|TRBJ2-3|TRBD2
TGTGCCAGCAGCCGGACTAGCGGCACAGATACGCAGTATTTT
CASSRTSGTDTQYF
>TRBV5-4|few|TRBJ1-2|TRBD1
TGTGCCAGCAGCACACAGGGGGCTAACTATGGCTACACCTTC
CASSTQGANYGYTF
>TRBV10-2|.|TRBJ2-1|TRBD1
TGCGCCAGCAACCCTACCCGACAGGGGAAGAACAATGAGCAGTTCTTC
CASNPTRQGKNNEQFF
>TRBV5-1|.|TRBJ2-7|.
TGCGCCAGCAGCTTGGAGGGGAAATACGAGCAGTACTTC
CASSLEGKYEQYF
>TRBV6-1|.|TRBJ1-1|.
TGTGCCAGCACGGGTCCTCCCCCGATGAACACTGAAGCTTTCTTT
CASTGPPPMNTEAFF
>TRBV5-1|.|TRBJ2-1|TRBD1
TGCGCCAGCTTCGACAGGGGGCGCGGGGTCAATGAGCAGTTCTTC
CASFDRGRGVNEQFF
>TRBV4-1|.|TRBJ1-1|.
TGCGCCAGCAGTGGGAGGCAGACGAACACTGAAGCTTTCTTT
CASSGRQTNTEAFF
>TRBV5-4|.|TRBJ2-3|TRBD1
TGTGCCAGCAGCGGGGGACAGGGGCTCACAGATACGCAGTATTTT
CASSGGQGLTDTQYF